The 30 T cell receptor beta chains listed next were all sequenced from one sample in a study of CD8+ T cells in alopecia areata. Extracted RNA was reverse transcribed into cDNA, the sequencing template. Method: immunoSEQ multiplex PCR; TCRdb's copy keeps in-frame clones and lacks some. The sample contains about 190,000 clones, 45% to 65% of which appear only once. Treatment noted: oral pan-JAK inhibitor, 5-10 mg twice daily. The sample consisted of CD4+ T cells sorted from blood, taken at week 4, from a patient treated with tofacitinib. Receptors originate from a human donor with alopecia areata.

This chain connects TRBV4-3 to TRBJ1-1; D call uncertain. The germline V gene encodes CDR1 LGHNA and CDR2 YSLEER. V lost 4 bases to trimming and J lost 4 bases, with 10 bases between them. The CDR3 has 13 residues. CDR3 protein: CASSREESTEAFF. The CDR3 DNA is TGCGCCAGCAGCCGCGAGGAGAGCACTGAAGCTTTCTTT.

The chain links TRBV30 to TRBJ1-1, with D hard to call. Trimming pared 1 base from V and 8 bases from J, leaving 11 bases between. Looked up from germline, CDR1 is GTSNPN and CDR2 is SVGIG (reference sequence). The CDR3 loop spans 12 amino acids. This chain's CDR3 is CAWSDQSSEAFF. CDR3 nucleotide sequence: TGTGCCTGGAGTGATCAGAGTTCGGAAGCTTTCTTT.

The V gene is TRBV30, the J gene TRBJ2-3; possibly TRBD2 for D (5 bases). The V end lost 4 bases, the J end lost 0 bases, and 8 bases lay between the germline ends. The germline V gene encodes CDR1 GTSNPN and CDR2 SVGIG (reference sequence). The CDR3 has 13 residues. This CDR3 is CAWNEGSTDTQYF. DNA for the CDR3: TGTGCCTGGAATGAGGGTAGCACAGATACGCAGTATTTT. Full variable domain (remainder filled in from reference TRBV30 and TRBJ2-3): SQTIHQWPATLVQPVGSPLSLECTVEGTSNPNLYWYRQAAGRGLQLLFYSVGIGQISSEVPQNLSASRPQDRQFILSSKKLLLSDSGFYLCAWNEGSTDTQYFGPGTRLTVL.

J is TRBJ1-1 and V is TRBV6-6; tentatively, D is TRBD1 (6 bases). Germline V gene sequence: CDR1 MNHNY, CDR2 SVGAGI (reference sequence). Trimming removed 7 bases from V and 5 bases from J, with 23 bases in between. The CDR3 has 16 amino acids. CDR3 DNA: TGTGCCAGCACTGGGCTTGGGTTAGGAGGGGGGACTGAAGCTTTCTTT. It encodes CASTGLGLGGGTEAFF.

V usage is TRBV27 and J usage is TRBJ2-7; 7 bases line up with TRBD2. V shed 3 bases and J 2 bases; nucleotides not matched to a gene: 7. The V gene's germline CDR1 is MNHEY and CDR2 SMNVEV (reference sequence). CDR3 size: 15 residues. The CDR3 sequence is CASSLREPYAYEQYF. For the CDR3, the DNA is TGTGCCAGCAGTTTGCGGGAGCCTTATGCCTACGAGCAGTACTTC.

For the CDR3, the DNA is TGTGCCAGCAGCTTAACGACCAGGTCCGGGGAGCTGTTTTTT. Its protein product is CASSLTTRSGELFF. The rearrangement uses TRBV7-3 and TRBJ2-2, with D uncertain. Germline CDR1 reads SGHTA; CDR2 reads FQGTGA. V lost 0 bases and J lost 6, with 8 bases in between. The CDR3 is 14 residues long.

This clone came up a few times. The CDR3 DNA reads TGCAGCGTTGAAGTTGTAGACTATGGCTACACCTTC. Its translation is CSVEVVDYGYTF. The rearrangement links TRBV29-1 to TRBJ1-2; D uncertain. CDR3 length: 12 residues. V lost 1 base and J lost 3, with 6 bases in between. Germline assignment: CDR1 SQVTM and CDR2 ANQGSEA. Using reference TRBV29-1 and TRBJ1-2 for the parts outside the CDR3, the full variable domain is SAVISQKPSRDICQRGTSLTIQCQVDSQVTMMFWYRQQPGQSLTLIATANQGSEATYESGFVIDKFPISRPNLTFSTLTVSNMSPEDSSIYLCSVEVVDYGYTFGSGTRLTVV.

In this sample, this clone turned up once. The chain combines TRBV19 with TRBJ2-2, with 8 bases aligning to TRBD1. The CDR3 is 14 amino acids. V trimming: 10 bases; J trimming: 1 base; junction bases outside the gene matches: 5. CDR1 is LNHDA and CDR2 is SQIVND in the germline V gene (reference sequence). The CDR3 DNA reads TGTGCCACCTCGGGACAGGTGAACACCGGGGAGCTGTTTTTT. This codes for CATSGQVNTGELFF.

V usage is TRBV29-1 and J usage is TRBJ1-2; 8 bases match TRBD1. The V segment lost 5 bases and the J segment 6 bases; nucleotides outside the gene matches: 5. This CDR3 has 12 amino acids. Germline V gene sequence: CDR1 SQVTM, CDR2 ANQGSEA. DNA for the CDR3: TGCAGCGTTACTGGACAGGGAAATGGCTACACCTTC. This gives the protein CSVTGQGNGYTF. The complete variable domain, with remaining parts taken from reference TRBV29-1 and TRBJ1-2, reads SAVISQKPSRDICQRGTSLTIQCQVDSQVTMMFWYRQQPGQSLTLIATANQGSEATYESGFVIDKFPISRPNLTFSTLTVSNMSPEDSSIYLCSVTGQGNGYTFGSGTRLTVV.

The chain links TRBV7-9 to TRBJ2-7; 8 bases line up with TRBD1. The DNA end is a closer match to TRBJ2-5, so the J assignment may be wrong. CDR3 size: 13 residues. The V gene's germline CDR1 is SEHNR and CDR2 FQNEAQ (reference sequence). In nucleotides, the CDR3 is TGTGCCAGCAGCCCCCGGGACAGGGAGACCCAGTACTTC. Residues: CASSPRDRETQYF.

The J gene is TRBJ1-5, the V gene TRBV30; D is unclear. Looked up from germline, CDR1 is GTSNPN and CDR2 is SVGIG (reference sequence). This CDR3 contains 13 residues. The germline V and J ends were trimmed by 0 bases and 8 bases, with 11 bases remaining between them. CDR3 protein: CAWSVGGREPQHF. The CDR3 nucleotides read TGTGCCTGGAGTGTAGGAGGGCGCGAGCCCCAGCATTTT.

The rearrangement links TRBV28 to TRBJ2-5; the match to TRBD1 covers 7 bases. CDR1 is MDHEN and CDR2 is SYDVKM in the germline V gene. Unmatched junction bases numbered 2, after V lost 6 bases and J lost 4 bases. This CDR3 contains 12 residues. The CDR3 protein is CASRGQIETQYF. The CDR3 coding sequence is TGTGCCAGCAGGGGACAGATAGAGACCCAGTACTTC.

The chain joins TRBV7-9 to TRBJ1-2; D gene ambiguous. CDR3 length: 13 amino acids. Germline-derived CDR1 and CDR2 are SEHNR and FQNEAQ (reference sequence). Deletions cut 4 bases from V and 9 bases from J, with 15 bases between. The CDR3 DNA follows: TGTGCCAGCAGCTCGACTCCGGAAGTTCGCTACACCTTC. Translating gives CASSSTPEVRYTF.

CDR3 residues: CASSYGLSYTF. The CDR3 DNA reads as TGTGCCAGCAGTTATGGGTTAAGCTACACCTTC. The chain joins TRBV6-5 to TRBJ1-2, with D unclear. Trimming shortened V by 3 bases and J by 9 bases, and 8 bases separated the two germline ends. CDR1 and CDR2 from the germline V gene are MNHEY and SVGAGI. The CDR3 sequence is 11 residues long.

The chain joins TRBV11-2 to TRBJ2-4; D perhaps matches TRBD2 (5 bases). The CDR3 is made up of 15 amino acids. Trimming took 2 bases from V and 2 from J, leaving 10 bases between them. Germline-derived CDR1 and CDR2 are SGHAT and FQNNGV. The CDR3 coding sequence is TGTGCCAGCAGCTTAATTTCCGGGACCAAAAACATTCAGTACTTC. It specifies CASSLISGTKNIQYF.

The chain joins TRBV7-3 to TRBJ2-7; TRBD2 matches 9 bases. The CDR3 covers 15 residues. Trimming cost V 2 bases and J 5 bases; bases outside gene matches: 7. Germline CDR1 reads SGHTA; CDR2 reads FQGTGA. CDR3 protein: CASSLAGGPGNEQYF. The DNA of the CDR3 is TGTGCCAGCAGCTTAGCGGGAGGGCCAGGGAACGAGCAGTACTTC. The complete variable domain, with remaining parts taken from reference TRBV7-3 and TRBJ2-7, reads GAGVSQTPSNKVTEKGKYVELRCDPISGHTALYWYRQSLGQGPEFLIYFQGTGAADDSGLPNDRFFAVRPEGSVSTLKIQRTERGDSAVYLCASSLAGGPGNEQYFGPGTRLTVT.

The chain uses TRBV30 and TRBJ1-5; D uncertain. Per the germline V gene, CDR1 is GTSNPN and CDR2 is SVGIG (reference sequence). Trimming took 2 bases from V and 4 from J, leaving 15 bases between them. The CDR3 is 15 amino acids. In DNA, the CDR3 is TGTGCCTGGAGTAGTAGGACTGGACCTAATCAGCCCCAGCATTTT. The encoded protein is CAWSSRTGPNQPQHF.

V gene TRBV7-2 combines with J gene TRBJ2-7, with 8 bases aligning to TRBD2. V gave up 6 bases and J gave up 3 bases; unmatched junction bases: 4. Germline V gene lookup returns CDR1 SGHTA and CDR2 FQGNSA. This CDR3 is 13 amino acids long. In nucleotides, the CDR3 is TGTGCCAGCAGGGTAGCGGGGAGCTACGAGCAGTACTTC. It is translated as CASRVAGSYEQYF.

This chain joins TRBV29-1 and TRBJ2-2; D uncertain. Trimming pared 8 bases from V and 0 bases from J, leaving 13 bases between. This CDR3 is 14 amino acids long. Germline V gene sequence: CDR1 SQVTM, CDR2 ANQGSEA. CDR3 in DNA: TGCAGCCCACGGGCAGCCACGAACACCGGGGAGCTGTTTTTT. Protein product: CSPRAATNTGELFF.

This clone appeared a single time. The CDR3 DNA reads as TGTGCCAGCAGCTCCCCCAGGGGCGGCATCGACGAGCAGTACTTC. Its protein product is CASSSPRGGIDEQYF. V gene TRBV7-2 combines with J gene TRBJ2-7, with D tentatively TRBD1 (6 bases). Trimming stripped 4 bases from V and 5 bases from J, with 18 bases between. Germline CDR1 SGHTA, CDR2 FQGNSA. The CDR3 is 15 residues long.

This sequence joins TRBV2 and TRBJ1-2; 7 nucleotides line up with TRBD1. The CDR3 has 13 amino acids. V shed 6 bases, J shed 0 bases, and the junction held 1 base outside the gene matches. Germline V gene sequence: CDR1 SNHLY, CDR2 FYNNEI. In DNA, the CDR3 is TGTGCCAGCAGCGGACAGGCTAACTATGGCTACACCTTC. It specifies CASSGQANYGYTF.

The chain employs TRBV30 and TRBJ1-1; a weak D match, TRBD1 (6 bases). CDR1 is GTSNPN and CDR2 is SVGIG in the germline V gene (reference sequence). The V end lost 3 bases, the J end lost 4 bases, and 18 bases lay between the germline ends. CDR3 size: 15 residues. This chain's CDR3 is CAWSLSGRGSTEAFF. CDR3 DNA sequence: TGTGCCTGGAGCCTCAGTGGCAGGGGATCCACTGAAGCTTTCTTT.

The V and J genes are TRBV30 and TRBJ1-1; weak D call: TRBD1 (6 bases). This CDR3 comprises 13 residues. V lost 3 bases, J lost 3 bases, and 11 bases lay in between. Germline CDR1 is GTSNPN and CDR2 is SVGIG (reference sequence). The CDR3 sequence: CAWRQGRDTEAFF. The CDR3 coding sequence is TGTGCCTGGAGACAGGGACGGGACACTGAAGCTTTCTTT. Combining the CDR3 with reference TRBV30 and TRBJ1-1 gives the whole variable domain SQTIHQWPATLVQPVGSPLSLECTVEGTSNPNLYWYRQAAGRGLQLLFYSVGIGQISSEVPQNLSASRPQDRQFILSSKKLLLSDSGFYLCAWRQGRDTEAFFGQGTRLTVV.

This rearrangement joins TRBV5-1 to TRBJ2-3; the D gene is possibly TRBD1 (5 bases). The CDR3 contains 16 residues. Germline V gene sequence: CDR1 SGHRS, CDR2 YFSETQ. V lost 0 bases and J lost 5, with 16 bases in between. The CDR3 loop reads CASSLEYRTYRDTQYF. The CDR3 DNA reads as TGCGCCAGCAGCTTGGAATACAGGACCTATAGAGATACGCAGTATTTT.

The V and J genes are TRBV5-1 and TRBJ1-2; a weak D match, TRBD1 (5 bases). Germline V gene data show CDR1 as SGHRS and CDR2 as YFSETQ. The CDR3 has 17 residues. V was shortened by 1 base and J by 1 base, with 17 bases between the two germline ends. The CDR3 sequence: CASSLMSSGQGNYGYTF. The DNA of the CDR3 is TGCGCCAGCAGCTTGATGTCTAGTGGTCAGGGTAACTATGGCTACACCTTC.

This chain links TRBV4-1 with TRBJ2-1; tentatively, D is TRBD2 (6 bases). The V and J ends lost 1 base and 2 bases respectively, with 9 bases between them. From germline, CDR1 is MGHRA and CDR2 YSYEKL. The CDR3 is made up of 15 amino acids. The CDR3 reads CASSQVGGTYNEQFF. In nucleotides, the CDR3 is TGCGCCAGCAGCCAAGTTGGAGGGACCTACAATGAGCAGTTCTTC.

The rearrangement uses TRBV5-1 and TRBJ1-1; no definite D call. The CDR3 consists of 13 residues. Trimming took off 4 bases at V and 2 bases at J, with 9 bases between the two ends. In germline, CDR1 is SGHRS, CDR2 YFSETQ. CDR3 coding DNA: TGCGCCAGCAGCCGTGTCGTTAACACTGAAGCTTTCTTT. It is translated as CASSRVVNTEAFF.

Written as DNA, the CDR3 is TGCAGCGTTGCTAGCGGGGACACCGGGGAGCTGTTTTTT. Translated: CSVASGDTGELFF. This chain links TRBV29-1 with TRBJ2-2; 9 bases agree with TRBD2. Germline CDR1 reads SQVTM; CDR2 reads ANQGSEA. J was trimmed by 3 bases and V by 4 bases; bases with no gene match: 0. There are 13 residues in the CDR3.

This sequence joins TRBV2 and TRBJ2-1; no definite D call. V was cut by 3 bases and J by 5 bases, with 8 bases left in between. The CDR3 covers 13 residues. Germline loops: CDR1 SNHLY, CDR2 FYNNEI. CDR3 sequence reads: CASSDGYDNEQFF. DNA of the CDR3: TGTGCCAGCAGTGACGGCTACGACAATGAGCAGTTCTTC.

This rearrangement joins TRBV15 to TRBJ2-5, with TRBD1 matching over 7 bases. This CDR3 contains 15 residues. The germline CDR1 and CDR2 sequences are LNHNV and YYDKDF (reference sequence). The J segment lost 5 bases and the V segment lost 0 bases, leaving 6 bases of the junction unmatched. CDR3 nucleotides: TGTGCCACCAGCAGAGATACAGGGGTACGGGAGACCCAGTACTTC. It yields the protein CATSRDTGVRETQYF.